The 28 T cell receptor beta chains below all came from one sample that was sequenced in a study of response to subunit inactivated influenza vaccine. TCRdb re-called the RT-PCR reads with MiXCR, one entry per CDR3 protein. The sample lists around 600,000 distinct CDR3 sequences, 11% occurring once. A further study also used this sample, focusing on T cells expressing NK-cell markers. This second study says: It was by 5'RACE template switching with UMIs that TCR beta cDNA was made.

The sample was PBMCs from blood, taken on the day of vaccination. The origin of the receptors is a man aged 50 to 60 who received an inactivated influenza vaccine.

This clonotype has ten or more counts. CDR3 sequence reads: CASSPGPPYNEQFF. The CDR3 DNA reads TGTGCCAGCAGCCCCGGACCGCCGTACAATGAGCAGTTCTTC. The chain employs TRBV7-8 and TRBJ2-1; D remains ambiguous. The CDR3 sequence is 14 residues long. Germline CDR1 reads SGHVS; CDR2 reads FQNEAQ. V was trimmed by 5 bases and J by 4 bases, leaving 12 bases between them.

This clonotype came up a few times. The rearrangement joins TRBV18 to TRBJ1-2; tentative D call: TRBD1 (5 bases). CDR1 is KGHSH, CDR2 LQKENI, per germline. The CDR3 length is 14 residues. V was cut by 3 bases and J by 5 bases, with 13 bases left in between. CDR3 nucleotides: TGTGCCAGCTCACCCGCTATAGACAGTTATGGCTACACCTTC. Its translation is CASSPAIDSYGYTF.

This clonotype came up once. The J gene is TRBJ2-7, the V gene TRBV27; TRBD1 might be the D (6 bases). Trimming took 2 bases from V and 3 from J, leaving 8 bases between them. Germline V lookup: CDR1 MNHEY, CDR2 SMNVEV (reference sequence). CDR3 length equals 13 residues. CDR3 nucleotide sequence: TGTGCCAGCAGTTTAACAGGGTTCTACGAGCAGTACTTC. This translates into CASSLTGFYEQYF.

This clonotype was recorded a few times. This chain links TRBV5-5 with TRBJ1-1; D remains ambiguous. The germline gives CDR1 SGHKS, CDR2 YYEKEE (reference sequence). The V end lost 1 base, the J end lost 1 base, and 14 bases lay between the germline ends. The CDR3 is 16 residues long. Here the CDR3 DNA reads TGTGCCAGCAGCTTGTCGTGGGCGGCGGGGAACACTGAAGCTTTCTTT. Translating it yields CASSLSWAAGNTEAFF.

This clonotype was picked up many times. The CDR3 DNA follows: TGTGCCACCAGCAGAGCCAGCAGCGAAGGGGGAGATACGCAGTATTTT. Translating gives CATSRASSEGGDTQYF. V and J are TRBV15 and TRBJ2-3; D may be TRBD1 (6 bases). Germline V gene sequence: CDR1 LNHNV, CDR2 YYDKDF (reference sequence). The CDR3 is made up of 16 amino acids. The ends were cut back, 1 base at V and 5 bases at J, with 16 bases in the middle.

The chain combines TRBV5-1 with TRBJ2-2; 8 bases are a match to TRBD1. The J segment lost 7 bases and the V segment lost 4 bases, leaving 6 bases of the junction unmatched. Germline V gene sequence: CDR1 SGHRS, CDR2 YFSETQ. The CDR3 sequence is 14 residues long. CDR3 residues: CASSPDRDFGELFF. In DNA form, the CDR3 reads TGCGCCAGCAGCCCGGACAGGGATTTCGGGGAGCTGTTTTTT.

The chain is built from TRBV7-3 and TRBJ2-3; D not resolved. This CDR3 spans 15 amino acids. The V gene's germline CDR1 is SGHTA and CDR2 FQGTGA. Trimming took 3 bases from V and 1 from J, leaving 11 bases between them. CDR3 DNA sequence: TGTGCCAGCAGCTTCATGGGTTTTGGCACAGATACGCAGTATTTT. Protein sequence: CASSFMGFGTDTQYF.

The chain links TRBV12-3 or TRBV12-4 to TRBJ1-5, with a weak D call TRBD1 (6 bases). This CDR3 has 13 residues. Between the trimmed V and J ends, which lost 3 bases and 5 bases, there was a span of 8 bases. CDR3 nucleotide sequence: TGTGCCAGCAGTTTGCACAGGGATCAGCCCCAGCATTTT. Amino acid sequence: CASSLHRDQPQHF.

CDR3 sequence: CASSGLAGLYTDTQYF. The CDR3 bases are TGTGCCAGCAGTGGACTAGCGGGACTCTACACAGATACGCAGTATTTT. This chain joins TRBV25-1 and TRBJ2-3, with 11 bases aligning to TRBD2. The trim removed 4 bases at V and 2 bases at J, leaving 5 bases unmatched. Germline V gene lookup returns CDR1 MGHDK and CDR2 SYGVNS. The CDR3 covers 16 residues. The full variable domain, its missing parts supplied by reference TRBV25-1 and TRBJ2-3, is EADIYQTPRYLVIGTGKKITLECSQTMGHDKMYWYQQDPGMELHLIHYSYGVNSTEKGDLSSESTVSRIRTEHFPLTLESARPSHTSQYLCASSGLAGLYTDTQYFGPGTRLTVL.

This clonotype occurred many times. This CDR3 reads CASSPGGDTQYF. Written as DNA, the CDR3 is TGCGCCAGCAGCCCGGGTGGAGATACGCAGTATTTT. The V and J genes are TRBV5-1 and TRBJ2-3, with D unresolved. Per the germline V gene, CDR1 is SGHRS and CDR2 is YFSETQ. The CDR3 has 12 residues. V lost 4 bases and J lost 5, with 8 bases in between.

The chain couples TRBV5-4 to TRBJ1-2; 12 bases agree with TRBD1. Germline V CDR1 and CDR2: SGHNT, YYREEE (reference sequence). The CDR3 runs to 17 residues. The V and J ends lost 4 bases and 8 bases, in that order; junction bases with no gene match: 15. The CDR3: CASSPLSPGQGARGYTF. The CDR3 DNA reads as TGTGCCAGCAGCCCTTTAAGCCCGGGACAGGGGGCGAGAGGCTACACCTTC.

A few counts support this clonotype. CDR3 DNA sequence: TGCAGTGCTTTGAAAGGGTTCGGAGGCAATCAGCCCCAGCATTTT. Its translation is CSALKGFGGNQPQHF. The chain has TRBV20-1 and TRBJ1-5, with D unclear. This CDR3 is 15 amino acids long. CDR1 is DFQATT and CDR2 is SNEGSKA in the germline V gene (reference sequence). The V end lost 5 bases, the J end lost 2 bases, and 16 bases lay between the germline ends.

This clonotype has only a few counts. This sequence joins TRBV12-3 or TRBV12-4 and TRBJ1-5; TRBD1 agrees at 9 bases. The CDR3 runs 14 residues. The V and J ends lost 5 bases and 5 bases, in that order; junction bases with no gene match: 4. CDR3 sequence reads: CASSTGGPHQPQHF. Here the CDR3 DNA reads TGTGCCAGCAGTACAGGGGGCCCGCATCAGCCCCAGCATTTT.

This clonotype was counted at least ten times. This chain joins TRBV5-6 and TRBJ2-1, with unresolved D. The CDR3 length is 13 residues. V lost 1 base, J lost 10 bases, and 12 bases lay in between. Germline CDR1 reads SGHDT; CDR2 reads YYEEEE. The CDR3 sequence: CASSLFGDVEQFF. The DNA for the CDR3 is TGTGCCAGCAGCTTGTTTGGCGATGTGGAGCAGTTCTTC.

This clonotype has just a few counts. This chain connects TRBV5-1 to TRBJ2-1; 12 bases fit TRBD2. V shed 4 bases and J 7 bases; nucleotides not matched to a gene: 12. Germline values: CDR1 SGHRS, CDR2 YFSETQ. This CDR3 has 17 amino acids. The CDR3 reads CASSTTLAGGRGNEQFF. For the CDR3, the DNA is TGCGCCAGCAGCACCACACTAGCGGGAGGACGGGGGAATGAGCAGTTCTTC.

The rearrangement uses TRBV7-7 and TRBJ2-5; D remains ambiguous. Germline V gene data show CDR1 as SSHAT and CDR2 as FNYEAQ (reference sequence). Deletions cut 1 base from V and 4 bases from J, with 13 bases between. This CDR3 comprises 15 residues. CDR3 protein: CASSLGATLRETQYF. The CDR3 DNA reads TGTGCCAGCAGCTTAGGGGCTACCCTCCGAGAGACCCAGTACTTC. Using reference TRBV7-7 and TRBJ2-5 for the parts outside the CDR3, the full variable domain is GAGVSQSPRYKVTKRGQDVTLRCDPISSHATLYWYQQALGQGPEFLTYFNYEAQPDKSGLPSDRFSAERPEGSISTLTIQRTEQRDSAMYRCASSLGATLRETQYFGPGTRLLVL.

This clonotype appeared a few times. This rearrangement joins TRBV9 to TRBJ2-1; D not resolved. The germline V gene has CDR1 SGDLS and CDR2 YYNGEE. The CDR3 totals 13 residues. Trimming shortened V by 2 bases and J by 6 bases, and 9 bases separated the two germline ends. DNA of the CDR3: TGTGCCAGCAGCGTGGGTTTTTCCAATGAGCAGTTCTTC. This codes for CASSVGFSNEQFF.

This clonotype was seen at least ten times. The V and J genes are TRBV29-1 and TRBJ2-7; 10 nucleotides line up with TRBD2. CDR3 length: 14 amino acids. Trimming at V came to 4 bases and at J to 0 bases, leaving 3 bases not matched to a gene. Germline CDR1 is SQVTM and CDR2 is ANQGSEA. The chain's CDR3 is CSVGTSGNSYEQYF. CDR3 DNA: TGCAGCGTTGGGACTAGCGGAAACTCCTACGAGCAGTACTTC.

This clonotype was seen a few times. The chain combines TRBV7-6 with TRBJ2-2; TRBD2 is a possible D gene (6 bases). V lost 6 bases and J 3 bases, leaving 11 bases between the germline ends. The germline gives CDR1 SGHVS, CDR2 FNYEAQ. The CDR3 sequence is 14 residues long. The CDR3 region has the DNA TGTGCCAGCAGGAGGGAGGCCCACACCGGGGAGCTGTTTTTT. It is translated as CASRREAHTGELFF. Complete variable domain (other parts from reference TRBV7-6 and TRBJ2-2): GAGVSQSPRYKVTKRGQDVALRCDPISGHVSLYWYRQALGQGPEFLTYFNYEAQQDKSGLPNDRFSAERPEGSISTLTIQRTEQRDSAMYRCASRREAHTGELFFGEGSRLTVL.

The J gene is TRBJ1-4, the V gene TRBV5-1; 7 bases are shared with TRBD1. V shed 4 bases, J shed 0 bases, and the junction held 3 bases outside the gene matches. The CDR3 length is 15 residues. CDR1 is SGHRS, CDR2 YFSETQ, per germline. CDR3 nucleotide sequence: TGCGCCAGCAGCCAGGGGGGACCAACTAATGAAAAACTGTTTTTT. This translates into CASSQGGPTNEKLFF.

This clonotype appeared a few times. The gene calls are TRBV12-3 or TRBV12-4 and TRBJ2-1; 11 nucleotides align to TRBD1. The CDR3 extends over 15 amino acids. V trimming: 5 bases; J trimming: 4 bases; junction bases outside the gene matches: 4. Here the CDR3 reads CASSKDRGQYNEQFF. The CDR3 DNA is TGTGCCAGCAGTAAGGACAGGGGGCAGTACAATGAGCAGTTCTTC.

The rearrangement joins TRBV4-1 to TRBJ2-1, with D possibly matching TRBD1 (5 bases). The germline V gene encodes CDR1 MGHRA and CDR2 YSYEKL. V shed 4 bases and J shed 9 bases, with 10 bases lying between them. The CDR3 extends over 12 amino acids. The CDR3 DNA sequence: TGCGCCAGCAGCCTCACTGGGGCTGAGCAGTTCTTC. Encoded protein: CASSLTGAEQFF.

This clonotype was picked up a small number of times. This rearrangement joins TRBV7-2 to TRBJ2-5, with unresolved D. Germline CDR1 and CDR2: SGHTA and FQGNSA. Trimming took off 1 base at V and 7 bases at J, with 13 bases between the two ends. CDR3 length: 14 residues. Written as DNA, the CDR3 is TGTGCCAGCAGCTTAGGGAGTCCGCCGGGGACCCAGTACTTC. Protein sequence: CASSLGSPPGTQYF.

This clonotype was counted a few times. This chain uses TRBV5-1 with TRBJ1-1; maybe TRBD1 (6 bases). The V gene lost 3 bases and the J gene lost 5 bases, with 14 bases spanning the gap. Per germline, CDR1 SGHRS and CDR2 YFSETQ. The length of the CDR3 is 14 residues. CDR3 sequence reads: CASSWEQGLTEAFF. The CDR3 coding sequence is TGCGCCAGCAGCTGGGAACAGGGTCTAACTGAAGCTTTCTTT.

V gene TRBV9 combines with J gene TRBJ1-2; unclear D gene. V shed 3 bases and J shed 4 bases, with 13 bases lying between them. Per germline, CDR1 SGDLS and CDR2 YYNGEE. The length of the CDR3 is 14 residues. CDR3 protein: CASSADPVFYGYTF. The CDR3 nucleotides read TGTGCCAGCAGCGCAGACCCTGTATTCTATGGCTACACCTTC.

The chain couples TRBV6-5 to TRBJ2-1; D is unresolved. The CDR3 extends over 16 amino acids. The V end was cut by 0 bases, the J end by 0 bases, with 9 bases between. The germline CDR1 and CDR2 sequences are MNHEY and SVGAGI. CDR3 nucleotides: TGTGCCAGCAGTTACTCGAGGTGGTTCTCCTACAATGAGCAGTTCTTC. Its protein is CASSYSRWFSYNEQFF.

This clonotype was detected ten times or more. The rearrangement links TRBV2 to TRBJ1-4; D might be TRBD1 (6 bases). Looked up from germline, CDR1 is SNHLY and CDR2 is FYNNEI. The CDR3 length is 15 residues. V dropped 6 bases and J dropped 7 bases, with 18 bases sitting between them. The CDR3 sequence: CASSERQARGEKLFF. DNA of the CDR3: TGTGCCAGCAGCGAGAGACAGGCGAGAGGTGAAAAACTGTTTTTT.

This clonotype came up many times. This chain joins TRBV5-1 and TRBJ2-2, with a possible D match to TRBD1 (6 bases). Germline CDR1 SGHRS, CDR2 YFSETQ. V was cut by 0 bases and J by 4 bases, with 10 bases left in between. The CDR3 has 15 amino acids. The CDR3 region is CASSLAAGVTGELFF. The CDR3 DNA follows: TGCGCCAGCAGCTTGGCTGCAGGGGTCACCGGGGAGCTGTTTTTT.